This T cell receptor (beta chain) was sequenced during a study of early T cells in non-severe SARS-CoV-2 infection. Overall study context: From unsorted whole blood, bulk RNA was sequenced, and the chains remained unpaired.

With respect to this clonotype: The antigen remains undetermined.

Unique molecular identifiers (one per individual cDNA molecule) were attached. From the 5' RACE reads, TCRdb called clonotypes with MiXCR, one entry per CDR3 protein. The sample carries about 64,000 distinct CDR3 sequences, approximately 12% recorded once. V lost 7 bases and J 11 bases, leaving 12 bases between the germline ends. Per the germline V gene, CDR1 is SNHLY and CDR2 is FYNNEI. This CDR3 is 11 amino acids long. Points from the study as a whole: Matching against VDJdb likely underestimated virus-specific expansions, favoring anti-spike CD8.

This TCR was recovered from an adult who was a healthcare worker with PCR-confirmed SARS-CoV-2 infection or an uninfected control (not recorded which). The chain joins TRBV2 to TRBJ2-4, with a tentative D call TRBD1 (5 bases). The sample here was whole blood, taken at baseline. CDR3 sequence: CASTTTVVQYF. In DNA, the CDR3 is TGTGCCAGCACTACGACAGTAGTTCAGTACTTC.